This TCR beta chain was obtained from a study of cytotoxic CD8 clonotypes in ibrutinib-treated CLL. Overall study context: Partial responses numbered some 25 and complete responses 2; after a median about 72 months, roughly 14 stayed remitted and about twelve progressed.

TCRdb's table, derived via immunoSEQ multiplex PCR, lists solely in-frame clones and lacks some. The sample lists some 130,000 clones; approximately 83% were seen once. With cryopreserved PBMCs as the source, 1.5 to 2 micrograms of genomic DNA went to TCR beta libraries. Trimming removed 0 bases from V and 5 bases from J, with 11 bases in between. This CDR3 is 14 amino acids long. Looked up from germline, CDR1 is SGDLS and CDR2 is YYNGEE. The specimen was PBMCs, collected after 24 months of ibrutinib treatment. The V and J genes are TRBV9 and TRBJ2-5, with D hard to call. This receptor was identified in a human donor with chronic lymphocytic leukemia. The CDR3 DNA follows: TGTGCCAGCAGCGTAGAGGGTACTCGGGAGACCCAGTACTTC. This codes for CASSVEGTRETQYF.